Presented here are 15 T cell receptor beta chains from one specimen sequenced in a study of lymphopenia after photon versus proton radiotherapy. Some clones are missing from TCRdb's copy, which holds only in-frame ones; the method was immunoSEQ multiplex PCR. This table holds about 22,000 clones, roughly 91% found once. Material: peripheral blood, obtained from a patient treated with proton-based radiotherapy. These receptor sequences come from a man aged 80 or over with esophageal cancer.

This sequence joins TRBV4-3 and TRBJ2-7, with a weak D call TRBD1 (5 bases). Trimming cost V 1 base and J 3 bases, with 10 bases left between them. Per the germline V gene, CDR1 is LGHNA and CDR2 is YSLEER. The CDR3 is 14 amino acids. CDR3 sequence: CASSQGGVGYEQYF. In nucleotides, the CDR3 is TGCGCCAGCAGCCAAGGGGGCGTCGGCTACGAGCAGTACTTC.

This CDR3 is CAISESWMSGYGYTF. The DNA for the CDR3 is TGTGCCATCAGTGAGTCCTGGATGTCCGGCTATGGCTACACCTTC. The chain combines TRBV10-3 with TRBJ1-2; D is unresolved. Trimming took 0 bases from V and 4 from J, leaving 12 bases between them. CDR1 ENHRY and CDR2 SYGVKD come from the germline V gene. The CDR3 loop spans 15 amino acids.

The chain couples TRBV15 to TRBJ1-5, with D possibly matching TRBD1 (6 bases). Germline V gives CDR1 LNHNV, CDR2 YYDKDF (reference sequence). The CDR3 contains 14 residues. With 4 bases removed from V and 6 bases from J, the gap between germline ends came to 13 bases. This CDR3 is CATSKGGLFQPQHF. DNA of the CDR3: TGTGCCACCAGCAAGGGGGGGCTCTTTCAGCCCCAGCATTTT.

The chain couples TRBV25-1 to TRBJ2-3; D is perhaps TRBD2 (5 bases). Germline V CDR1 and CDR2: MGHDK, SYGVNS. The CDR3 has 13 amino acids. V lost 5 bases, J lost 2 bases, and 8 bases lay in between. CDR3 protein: CASSRDYTDTQYF. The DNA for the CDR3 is TGTGCCAGCAGTAGAGACTACACAGATACGCAGTATTTT.

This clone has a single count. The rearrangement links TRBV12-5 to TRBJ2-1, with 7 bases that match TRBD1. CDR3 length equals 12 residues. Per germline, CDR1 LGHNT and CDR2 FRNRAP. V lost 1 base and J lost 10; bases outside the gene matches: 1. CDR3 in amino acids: CASGLGGGEQFF. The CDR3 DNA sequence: TGTGCTAGTGGTTTGGGAGGGGGCGAGCAGTTCTTC. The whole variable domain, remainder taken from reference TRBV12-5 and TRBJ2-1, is DARVTQTPRHKVTEMGQEVTMRCQPILGHNTVFWYRQTMMQGLELLAYFRNRAPLDDSGMPKDRFSAEMPDATLATLKIQPSEPRDSAVYFCASGLGGGEQFFGPGTRLTVL.

For the CDR3, the DNA is TGTGCCAGCAGTTACTCAGGGGGCTCTGGAAACACCATATATTTT. It encodes CASSYSGGSGNTIYF. The chain combines TRBV6-6 with TRBJ1-3, with D perhaps TRBD1 (6 bases). The germline V and J ends were trimmed by 0 bases and 0 bases, with 6 bases remaining between them. The germline CDR1 and CDR2 sequences are MNHNY and SVGAGI (reference sequence). This CDR3 has 15 residues.

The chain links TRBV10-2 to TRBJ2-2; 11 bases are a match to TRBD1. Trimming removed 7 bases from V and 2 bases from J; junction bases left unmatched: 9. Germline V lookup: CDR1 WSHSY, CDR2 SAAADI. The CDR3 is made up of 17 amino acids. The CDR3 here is CASKSGTGGPNTGELFF. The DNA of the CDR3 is TGCGCCAGCAAGAGCGGGACAGGGGGGCCCAACACCGGGGAGCTGTTTTTT.

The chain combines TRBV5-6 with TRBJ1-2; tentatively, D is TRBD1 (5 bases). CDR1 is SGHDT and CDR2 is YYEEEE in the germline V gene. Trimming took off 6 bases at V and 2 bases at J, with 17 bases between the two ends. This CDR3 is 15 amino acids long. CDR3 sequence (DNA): TGTGCCAGCACCTGGGGGGGAGAAGGAAACTATGGCTACACCTTC. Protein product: CASTWGGEGNYGYTF.

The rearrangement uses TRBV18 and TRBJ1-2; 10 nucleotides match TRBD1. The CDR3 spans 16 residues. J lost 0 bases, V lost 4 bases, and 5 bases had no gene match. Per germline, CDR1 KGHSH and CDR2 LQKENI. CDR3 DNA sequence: TGTGCCAGCTCACTACGGGACAGGGGTTCTAACTATGGCTACACCTTC. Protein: CASSLRDRGSNYGYTF.

The CDR3: CSAPRAWGQFF. In nucleotides, the CDR3 is TGCAGTGCTCCGCGTGCGTGGGGGCAGTTCTTC. The chain uses TRBV20-1 and TRBJ2-1; D is ambiguous. Trimming shortened V by 5 bases and J by 12 bases, and 14 bases separated the two germline ends. The germline gives CDR1 DFQATT, CDR2 SNEGSKA (reference sequence). The CDR3 runs to 11 residues.

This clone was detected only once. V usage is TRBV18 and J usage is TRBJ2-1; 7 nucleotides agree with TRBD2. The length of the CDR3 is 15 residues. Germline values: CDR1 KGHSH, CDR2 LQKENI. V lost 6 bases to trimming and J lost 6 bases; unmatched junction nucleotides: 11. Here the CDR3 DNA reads TGTGCCAGCTCCCTCCGGAGGGGAGGGCTCAATGAGCAGTTCTTC. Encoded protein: CASSLRRGGLNEQFF. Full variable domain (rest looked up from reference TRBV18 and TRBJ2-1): NAGVMQNPRHLVRRRGQEARLRCSPMKGHSHVYWYRQLPEEGLKFMVYLQKENIIDESGMPKERFSAEFPKEGPSILRIQQVVRGDSAAYFCASSLRRGGLNEQFFGPGTRLTVL.

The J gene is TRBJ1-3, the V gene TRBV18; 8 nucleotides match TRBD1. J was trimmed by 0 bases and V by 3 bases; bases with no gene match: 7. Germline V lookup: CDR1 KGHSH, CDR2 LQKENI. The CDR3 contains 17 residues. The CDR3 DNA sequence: TGTGCCAGCTCACCTCGGACAGGGACAGGCTCTGGAAACACCATATATTTT. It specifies CASSPRTGTGSGNTIYF.

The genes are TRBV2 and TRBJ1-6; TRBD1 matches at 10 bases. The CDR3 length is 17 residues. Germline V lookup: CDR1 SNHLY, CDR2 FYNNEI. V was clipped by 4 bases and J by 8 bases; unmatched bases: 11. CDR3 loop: CASSVPVRDRGDSPLHF. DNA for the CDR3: TGTGCCAGCAGTGTACCAGTTAGGGACAGGGGTGATTCACCCCTCCACTTT.

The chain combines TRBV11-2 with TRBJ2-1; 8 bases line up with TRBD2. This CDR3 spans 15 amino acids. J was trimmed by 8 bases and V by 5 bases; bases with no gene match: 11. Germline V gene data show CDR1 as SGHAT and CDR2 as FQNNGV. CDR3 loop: CASSPRGALSDEQFF. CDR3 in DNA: TGTGCCAGCAGCCCGCGGGGGGCCCTTTCGGATGAGCAGTTCTTC.

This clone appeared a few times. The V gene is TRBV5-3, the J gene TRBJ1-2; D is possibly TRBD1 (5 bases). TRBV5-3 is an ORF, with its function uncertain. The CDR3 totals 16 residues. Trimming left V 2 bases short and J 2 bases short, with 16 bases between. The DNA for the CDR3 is TGTGCCAGAAGCTTAAAGGGACCCCTCGCAAACTATGGCTACACCTTC. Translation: CARSLKGPLANYGYTF.